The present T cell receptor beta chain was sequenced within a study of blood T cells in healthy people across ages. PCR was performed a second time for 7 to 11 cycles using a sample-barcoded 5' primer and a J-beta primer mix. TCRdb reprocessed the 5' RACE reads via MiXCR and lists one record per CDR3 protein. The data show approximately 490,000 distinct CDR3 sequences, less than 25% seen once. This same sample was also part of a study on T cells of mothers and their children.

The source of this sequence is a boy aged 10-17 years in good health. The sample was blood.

CDR3 sequence: CASSPDSGADTQYF. For the CDR3, the DNA is TGTGCCAGCAGCCCGGACTCGGGAGCAGATACGCAGTATTTT. This chain links TRBV5-6 with TRBJ2-3, with a tentative D call TRBD2 (6 bases). Germline CDR1 reads SGHDT; CDR2 reads YYEEEE. The CDR3 has 14 residues. V was pared by 4 bases and J by 4 bases, with 13 bases between.